A selection of T cell receptor beta chains follows, all from one sample in a study of cytomegalovirus exposure and HLA in healthy donors. Only in-frame clones appear in the TCRdb table, and some are missing; sequencing was by immunoSEQ multiplex PCR. The table has 110,000 to 150,000 clones, around three quarters seen once. Sequenced material: PBMCs. All receptors come from a woman in her late teens or twenties in good health and CMV-seropositive. Both conserved end residues are part of each CDR3. D genes are given only for firm matches. Size tells how often a clone was seen (once, few, many) or the class of an expanded clone, and some rows leave it out.

TRBJ1-6	TRBD1	few	TRBV4-3	TGCGCCAGCAGCCGAGATCCGGGACAGGTCTCACCCCTCCACTTT	CASSRDPGQVSPLHF
TRBJ2-2	-	-	TRBV9	TGTGCCAGCAGCGTAGTTTCAGGCACCGGGGAGCTGTTTTTT	CASSVVSGTGELFF
TRBJ2-7	-	few	TRBV5-1	TGCGCCAGCAGCCCGACCGGTATCAGGGTCGGGAGAGAGCAGTACTTC	CASSPTGIRVGREQYF
TRBJ1-1	-	few	TRBV7-2	TGTGCCAGCAGCTTAGGACAGCAGGCGACGAACACTGAAGCTTTCTTT	CASSLGQQATNTEAFF
TRBJ1-3	-	few	TRBV30	TGTGCCTGGAGTGTCAGGTTTCTCTCGGGGGGAAAAAACACCATATATTTT	CAWSVRFLSGGKNTIYF
TRBJ2-5	TRBD1	-	TRBV19	TGTGCCAGTAGTCCCAGGGGGCGAGAGACCCAGTACTTC	CASSPRGRETQYF
TRBJ1-1	-	-	TRBV21-1	TGTGCCAGCAGCGGACCCGAAGGACCTAGCAACACTGAAGCTTTCTTT	CASSGPEGPSNTEAFF
TRBJ2-1	-	-	TRBV5-5	TGTGCCAGCAGCTTAACAGGGACCTCCTACAATGAGCAGTTCTTC	CASSLTGTSYNEQFF
TRBJ2-3	TRBD2	-	TRBV7-9	TGTGCCAGCAGCTTAGCGGCTAGCGGGGGAGGCACAGATACGCAGTATTTT	CASSLAASGGGTDTQYF
TRBJ2-7	-	-	TRBV28	TGTGCCAGCACTTTCCGCCGCTCAGGGGAGGGGGAGCAGTACTTC	CASTFRRSGEGEQYF
TRBJ1-1	-	few	TRBV9	TGTGCCAGCAGCCTCCATCCCTCAGGGGAAGCTTTCTTT	CASSLHPSGEAFF
TRBJ1-4	-	-	TRBV5-5	TGTGCCAGCAGCGGTGGGTGGGGTACAGGGTCAACTAATGAAAAACTGTTTTTT	CASSGGWGTGSTNEKLFF
TRBJ1-5	TRBD1	-	TRBV13	TGTGCCAGCAGCTCCAGACGGGACAGCCCGACGAAGCCCCAGCATTTT	CASSSRRDSPTKPQHF
TRBJ1-6	TRBD1	-	TRBV7-9	TGTGCCAGCAGCTTAGGGACAGGGGCCATCTATAATTCACCCCTCCACTTT	CASSLGTGAIYNSPLHF
TRBJ2-7	-	-	TRBV18	TGTGCCAGCTCACCACCGAGGTCCTACGAGCAGTACTTC	CASSPPRSYEQYF
TRBJ1-5	-	-	TRBV30	TGTGCCTGCAGTGAGGGGGGGAGGCAGCCCCAGCATTTT	CACSEGGRQPQHF
TRBJ2-3	-	-	TRBV28	TGTGCCAGCGACCGGAGGCCGCCCGTGTTGGATACGCAGTATTTT	CASDRRPPVLDTQYF
TRBJ2-7	-	-	TRBV7-2	TGTGCCAGCAGCTCCTACAGCTACGAGCAGTACTTC	CASSSYSYEQYF
TRBJ1-4	-	-	TRBV29-1	TGCAGCGTTGGTCACAGTAATGAAAAACTGTTTTTT	CSVGHSNEKLFF
TRBJ2-7	-	-	TRBV6-1	TGTGCCAGCAGTGTACTGGACAGTTCCTACGAGCAGTACTTC	CASSVLDSSYEQYF
TRBJ1-1	-	once	TRBV6-5	TGTGCCAGCAGTCTTCTCGGGGGTAACACTGAAGCTTTCTTT	CASSLLGGNTEAFF
TRBJ2-3	-	-	TRBV2	TGTGCCAGCAACCTCCCTCGGGACATCACTAGCACAGATACGCAGTATTTT	CASNLPRDITSTDTQYF
TRBJ1-3	-	-	TRBV6-5	TGTGCCAGCACCACAGGGAGCTCTGGAAACACCATATATTTT	CASTTGSSGNTIYF
TRBJ2-3	TRBD2	-	TRBV7-7	TGTGCCAGCAGCCCTGGGGTAGCGGGGTCCACAGATACGCAGTATTTT	CASSPGVAGSTDTQYF
TRBJ2-2	-	-	TRBV5-4	TGTGCCAGCAGCAATACAGGGTTTTCCAGGGAGCTGTTTTTT	CASSNTGFSRELFF
TRBJ1-6	TRBD1	-	TRBV6-4	TGTGCCAGCAGTGACTCACAGGGGAATTCACCCCTCCACTTT	CASSDSQGNSPLHF
TRBJ2-2	-	-	TRBV5-6	TGTGCCAGCAGCACGGTTCAGGAGGTTACCGGGGAGCTGTTTTTT	CASSTVQEVTGELFF
TRBJ2-7	-	once	TRBV7-2	TGTGCCAGCAGCTCACAACTTGGTGCGGGCGAGCAGTACTTC	CASSSQLGAGEQYF
TRBJ2-3	-	-	TRBV6-1	TGTGCCAGCAGTGAGTGGGGGTTGGGGAGGATAGATACGCAGTATTTT	CASSEWGLGRIDTQYF
TRBJ2-3	TRBD2	-	TRBV25-1	TGTGCCAGCAGTGAATCTCCTACGGAAGCGGGGGGCCGTAGGTTT	CASSESPTEAGGRRF
TRBJ2-3	TRBD1	-	TRBV7-9	TGTGCCAGCAGCCATCGACAGGGGTCTAGCACAGATACGCAGTATTTT	CASSHRQGSSTDTQYF
TRBJ2-7	-	-	TRBV11-2	TGTGCCAGCAGCCGGGCAGGGCTCAGCTCCTACGAGCAGTACTTC	CASSRAGLSSYEQYF
TRBJ1-1	-	-	TRBV12-5	TGTGCTAGTGGGGAAATGATCCGGGGCACTGAAGCTTTCTTT	CASGEMIRGTEAFF
TRBJ2-1	TRBD1	-	TRBV5-4	TGTGCCAGCAGGGGCTTTTGGGATAGGGGGCCGCATGAGCAGTTCTTC	CASRGFWDRGPHEQFF
TRBJ2-3	-	-	TRBV14	TGTGCCAGCAGCCAACAACCGGGAACCACAGATACGCAGTATTTT	CASSQQPGTTDTQYF
TRBJ1-1	TRBD1	-	TRBV19	TGTGCCAGTAGCCCGACAGGGATCGGTCGGACTGAAGCTTTCTTT	CASSPTGIGRTEAFF
TRBJ2-5	-	-	TRBV6-5	TGTGCCAGCAGTGGAACTAGGTCGGCAGAGACCCAGTACTTC	CASSGTRSAETQYF
TRBJ1-6	TRBD1	-	TRBV25-1	TGTGCCAGCACGGACAGGCGAAATTCACCCCTCCACTTT	CASTDRRNSPLHF
TRBJ2-1	-	-	TRBV7-2	TGTGCCAGTAGGGGGGGCACCTCCTACAATGAGCAGTTCTTC	CASRGGTSYNEQFF
TRBJ2-6	-	few	TRBV15	TGTGCCACCGGTGGGGGGTCTGGGGCCAACGTCCTGACTTTC	CATGGGSGANVLTF